These 16 T cell receptor beta chains originate from one sample sequenced in a study of siplizumab effects on memory and regulatory T cells. Method: immunoSEQ multiplex PCR; TCRdb's copy keeps in-frame clones and lacks some. The sample contains around 110,000 clones, approximately 94% of which appear only once. Sequenced sample: non-Treg CD4+ T cells sorted from blood. Every receptor here comes from a human donor in good health.

The V call is TRBV4-1, the J call TRBJ1-4, with D perhaps TRBD1 (5 bases). Trimming removed 0 bases at V and 8 bases at J, with 13 bases between. This CDR3 is built from 15 residues. Germline V gene data show CDR1 as MGHRA and CDR2 as YSYEKL. The CDR3 loop is CASSQDRTSQEKLFF. The CDR3 nucleotides read TGCGCCAGCAGCCAAGATCGGACAAGCCAGGAAAAACTGTTTTTT.

The chain combines TRBV19 with TRBJ1-2; D possibly corresponds to TRBD1 (5 bases). With 1 base removed from V and 7 bases from J, the gap between germline ends came to 19 bases. The CDR3 covers 16 residues. Germline V gene lookup returns CDR1 LNHDA and CDR2 SQIVND (reference sequence). The CDR3 spells CASSIGAGSRPIGYTF. DNA for the CDR3: TGTGCCAGTAGTATAGGGGCAGGGTCGAGGCCGATTGGCTACACCTTC.

V gene TRBV4-2 combines with J gene TRBJ2-6; 11 bases are shared with TRBD1. Unmatched junction bases numbered 3, after V lost 4 bases and J lost 1 base. Germline V gene lookup returns CDR1 LGHNA and CDR2 YNFKEQ. CDR3 size: 17 residues. In nucleotides, the CDR3 is TGTGCCAGCAGCCGCGGGACAGGGGGATCTGGGGCCAACGTCCTGACTTTC. Translation gives CASSRGTGGSGANVLTF.

This chain connects TRBV19 to TRBJ2-1, with a weak D call TRBD2 (5 bases). CDR3 length equals 16 residues. Looked up from germline, CDR1 is LNHDA and CDR2 is SQIVND (reference sequence). V was clipped by 2 bases and J by 0 bases, with 11 bases between them. CDR3 DNA sequence: TGTGCCAGTAGTATAAGGACTTGGAGCTCCTACAATGAGCAGTTCTTC. This sequence encodes CASSIRTWSSYNEQFF.

The V gene is TRBV6-5, the J gene TRBJ2-7; maybe TRBD1 (5 bases). Germline V gene lookup returns CDR1 MNHEY and CDR2 SVGAGI. Trimming removed 5 bases from V and 3 bases from J, with 14 bases in between. The CDR3 spans 14 residues. CDR3 in amino acids: CASSELGLLYEQYF. The CDR3 region has the DNA TGTGCCAGCAGTGAACTGGGGCTGCTCTACGAGCAGTACTTC.

This chain joins TRBV2 and TRBJ2-7; D may be TRBD2 (5 bases). Trimming stripped 4 bases from V and 0 bases from J, with 13 bases between. The CDR3 covers 15 residues. Germline V CDR1 and CDR2: SNHLY, FYNNEI. CDR3 residues: CASSGTFRSSYEQYF. The CDR3 coding sequence is TGTGCCAGCAGTGGGACTTTTCGAAGCTCCTACGAGCAGTACTTC.

The chain carries TRBV5-1 and TRBJ2-1; 11 bases are shared with TRBD2. The V gene's germline CDR1 is SGHRS and CDR2 YFSETQ. The V segment lost 4 bases and the J segment 9 bases; nucleotides outside the gene matches: 9. CDR3 size: 15 residues. The CDR3 protein is CASSQTSGSGLEQFF. Here the CDR3 DNA reads TGCGCCAGCAGCCAAACTAGCGGGAGTGGGCTTGAGCAGTTCTTC.

This sequence joins TRBV7-2 and TRBJ2-3, with D unresolved. V was clipped by 1 base and J by 2 bases, with 7 bases between them. CDR3 length: 14 residues. Germline values: CDR1 SGHTA, CDR2 FQGNSA. CDR3: CASSLGLFTDTQYF. The CDR3 DNA is TGTGCCAGCAGCTTAGGACTCTTCACAGATACGCAGTATTTT.

The chain recombines TRBV6-1 with TRBJ2-5; 8 bases map to TRBD2. V was pared by 10 bases and J by 1 base, with 11 bases of the junction left unmatched. Looked up from germline, CDR1 is MNHNS and CDR2 is SASEGT. This CDR3 is built from 15 residues. This CDR3 is CATTPGLVGQETQYF. The CDR3 DNA is TGTGCCACCACCCCGGGACTAGTGGGCCAAGAGACCCAGTACTTC.

This chain connects TRBV4-1 to TRBJ1-1; D is uncertain. Germline V lookup: CDR1 MGHRA, CDR2 YSYEKL. Trimming pared 2 bases from V and 1 base from J, leaving 5 bases between. The CDR3 contains 13 residues. The CDR3 DNA reads as TGCGCCAGCAGCCAAAGGCAGAACACTGAAGCTTTCTTT. It translates to CASSQRQNTEAFF.

This chain joins TRBV13 and TRBJ2-7, with a possible D match to TRBD1 (6 bases). The CDR3 extends over 15 amino acids. The V gene lost 2 bases and the J gene lost 4 bases, with 15 bases spanning the gap. Germline V gene sequence: CDR1 PRHDT, CDR2 FYEKMQ (reference sequence). The CDR3 region is CASSLSRRGPYEQYF. The CDR3 bases are TGTGCCAGCAGCTTAAGTCGCAGGGGACCTTACGAGCAGTACTTC.

The chain joins TRBV30 to TRBJ2-2; D is unresolved. Germline V gives CDR1 GTSNPN, CDR2 SVGIG (reference sequence). This CDR3 has 12 amino acids. Trimming took 4 bases from V and 6 from J, leaving 9 bases between them. CDR3 region: CAWTRPPGELFF. CDR3 DNA sequence: TGTGCCTGGACTAGACCGCCCGGGGAGCTGTTTTTT.

The chain employs TRBV7-9 and TRBJ2-7; D might be TRBD2 (5 bases). The V gene's germline CDR1 is SEHNR and CDR2 FQNEAQ (reference sequence). Trimming removed 1 base at V and 4 bases at J, with 8 bases between. The CDR3 contains 13 residues. CDR3 sequence reads: CASSLGRMYEQYF. The CDR3 DNA follows: TGTGCCAGCAGCTTAGGGAGGATGTACGAGCAGTACTTC.

The V call is TRBV9, the J call TRBJ1-4; D is perhaps TRBD1 (5 bases). V shed 0 bases and J shed 0 bases, with 9 bases lying between them. The CDR3 is 16 amino acids. The germline V gene encodes CDR1 SGDLS and CDR2 YYNGEE. In DNA form, the CDR3 reads TGTGCCAGCAGCGTAGGGACGGGGGCAACTAATGAAAAACTGTTTTTT. It encodes CASSVGTGATNEKLFF.

The V call is TRBV6-1, the J call TRBJ2-3, with D possibly being TRBD2 (5 bases). Looked up from germline, CDR1 is MNHNS and CDR2 is SASEGT. The CDR3 covers 14 residues. Trimming took 2 bases from V and 4 from J, leaving 10 bases between them. Here the CDR3 DNA reads TGTGCCAGCAGTGAAATACTAGGCGCAGATACGCAGTATTTT. Translation: CASSEILGADTQYF.

J is TRBJ1-1 and V is TRBV19, with 7 nucleotides matching TRBD1. The CDR3 is 14 residues long. J lost 5 bases, V lost 5 bases, and 8 bases had no gene match. Per germline, CDR1 LNHDA and CDR2 SQIVND (reference sequence). Written as DNA, the CDR3 is TGTGCCAGTAGTCACTCACAGGGGTTAACTGAAGCTTTCTTT. Residues: CASSHSQGLTEAFF. The variable domain in full, with the rest retrieved from reference TRBV19 and TRBJ1-1, is DGGITQSPKYLFRKEGQNVTLSCEQNLNHDAMYWYRQDPGQGLRLIYYSQIVNDFQKGDIAEGYSVSREKKESFPLTVTSAQKNPTAFYLCASSHSQGLTEAFFGQGTRLTVV.